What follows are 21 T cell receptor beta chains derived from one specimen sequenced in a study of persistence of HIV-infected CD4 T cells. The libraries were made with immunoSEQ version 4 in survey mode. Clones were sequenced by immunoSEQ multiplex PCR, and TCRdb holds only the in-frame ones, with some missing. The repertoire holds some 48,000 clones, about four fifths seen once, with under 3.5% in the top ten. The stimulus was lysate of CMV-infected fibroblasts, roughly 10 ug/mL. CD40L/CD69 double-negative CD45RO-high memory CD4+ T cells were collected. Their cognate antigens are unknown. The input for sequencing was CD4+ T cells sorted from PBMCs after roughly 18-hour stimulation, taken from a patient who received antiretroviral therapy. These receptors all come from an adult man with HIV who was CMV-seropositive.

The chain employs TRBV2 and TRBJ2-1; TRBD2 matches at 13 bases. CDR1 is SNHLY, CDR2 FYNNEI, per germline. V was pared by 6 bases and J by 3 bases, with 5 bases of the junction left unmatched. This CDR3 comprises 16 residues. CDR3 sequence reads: CASSATSGGFYNEQFF. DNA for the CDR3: TGTGCCAGCAGCGCGACTAGCGGGGGGTTCTACAATGAGCAGTTCTTC.

The CDR3, as DNA: TGTGCCAGTAGTACAGGTCTTACTGAAGCTTTCTTT. It codes for CASSTGLTEAFF. The chain couples TRBV19 to TRBJ1-1; D unclear. Germline V gives CDR1 LNHDA, CDR2 SQIVND (reference sequence). CDR3 length equals 12 residues. V dropped 4 bases and J dropped 5 bases, with 8 bases sitting between them.

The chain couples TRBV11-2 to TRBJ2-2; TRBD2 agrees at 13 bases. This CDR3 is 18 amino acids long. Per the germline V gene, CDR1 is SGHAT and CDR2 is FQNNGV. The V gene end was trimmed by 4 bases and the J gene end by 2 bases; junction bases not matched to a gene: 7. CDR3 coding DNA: TGTGCCAGCAGCTCACGAAGGACTAGCGGGGGCAACACCGGGGAGCTGTTTTTT. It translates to CASSSRRTSGGNTGELFF.

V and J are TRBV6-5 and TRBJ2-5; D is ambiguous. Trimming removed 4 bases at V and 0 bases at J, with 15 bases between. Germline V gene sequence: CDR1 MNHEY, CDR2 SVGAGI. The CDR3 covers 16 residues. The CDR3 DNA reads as TGTGCCAGCAGTTCCATCTCACAGAGGTACCAAGAGACCCAGTACTTC. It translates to CASSSISQRYQETQYF.

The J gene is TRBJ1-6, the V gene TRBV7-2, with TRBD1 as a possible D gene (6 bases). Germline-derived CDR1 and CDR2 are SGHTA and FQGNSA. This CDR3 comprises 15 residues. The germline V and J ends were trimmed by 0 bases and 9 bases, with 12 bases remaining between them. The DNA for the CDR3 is TGTGCCAGCAGCTTAGCGGCAGGGACAAGTTCACCCCTCCACTTT. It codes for CASSLAAGTSSPLHF.

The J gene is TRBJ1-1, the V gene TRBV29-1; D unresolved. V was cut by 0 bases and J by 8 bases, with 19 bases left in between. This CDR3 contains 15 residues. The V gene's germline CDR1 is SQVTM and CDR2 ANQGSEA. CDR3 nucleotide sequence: TGCAGCGTTGAAGATGGCCGTTTGTCGGCCTCAGAAGCTTTCTTT. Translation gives CSVEDGRLSASEAFF.

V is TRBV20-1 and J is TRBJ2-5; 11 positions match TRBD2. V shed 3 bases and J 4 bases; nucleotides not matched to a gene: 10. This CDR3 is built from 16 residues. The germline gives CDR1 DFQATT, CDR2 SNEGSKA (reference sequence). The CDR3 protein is CSASFGSSGGLETQYF. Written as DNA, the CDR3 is TGCAGTGCTAGTTTTGGGTCTAGCGGGGGGTTAGAGACCCAGTACTTC.

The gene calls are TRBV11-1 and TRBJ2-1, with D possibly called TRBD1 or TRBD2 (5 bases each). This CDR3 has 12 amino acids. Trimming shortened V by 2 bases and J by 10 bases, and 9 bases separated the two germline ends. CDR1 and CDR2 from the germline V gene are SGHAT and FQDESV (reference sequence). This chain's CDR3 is CASSLIGTEQFF. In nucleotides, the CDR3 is TGTGCCAGCAGCTTAATCGGGACCGAGCAGTTCTTC.

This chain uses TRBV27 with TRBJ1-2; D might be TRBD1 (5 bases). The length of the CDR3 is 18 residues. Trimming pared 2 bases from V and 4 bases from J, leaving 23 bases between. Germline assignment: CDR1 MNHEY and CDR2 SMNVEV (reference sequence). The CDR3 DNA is TGTGCCAGCAGTTTAGTAGGGACTCTCCAATTCCGGGCCTATGGCTACACCTTC. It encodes CASSLVGTLQFRAYGYTF.

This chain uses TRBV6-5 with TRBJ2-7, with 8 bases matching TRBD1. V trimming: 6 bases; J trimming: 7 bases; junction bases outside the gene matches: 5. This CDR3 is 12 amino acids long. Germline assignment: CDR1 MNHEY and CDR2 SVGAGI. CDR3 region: CASSSTGEEQYF. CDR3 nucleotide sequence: TGTGCCAGCAGCTCGACAGGGGAGGAGCAGTACTTC.

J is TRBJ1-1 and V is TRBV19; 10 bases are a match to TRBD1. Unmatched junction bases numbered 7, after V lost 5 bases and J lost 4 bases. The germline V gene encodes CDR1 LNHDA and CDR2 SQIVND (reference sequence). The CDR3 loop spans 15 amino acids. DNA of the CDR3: TGTGCCAGTAGTTTCGCCGGGACAGGGGCCACTGAAGCTTTCTTT. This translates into CASSFAGTGATEAFF.

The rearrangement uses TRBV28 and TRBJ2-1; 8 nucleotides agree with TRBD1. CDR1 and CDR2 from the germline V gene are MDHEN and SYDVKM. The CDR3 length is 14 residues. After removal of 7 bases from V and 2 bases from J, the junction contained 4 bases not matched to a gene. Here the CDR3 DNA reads TGTGCCAGCAATGCAGGGGGCACCTACAATGAGCAGTTCTTC. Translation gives CASNAGGTYNEQFF.

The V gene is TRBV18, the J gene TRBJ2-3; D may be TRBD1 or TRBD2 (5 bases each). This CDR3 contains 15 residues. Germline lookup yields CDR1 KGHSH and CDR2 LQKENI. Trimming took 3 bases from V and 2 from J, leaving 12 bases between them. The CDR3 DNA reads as TGTGCCAGCTCACCCGGAGAGGGGTTCACAGATACGCAGTATTTT. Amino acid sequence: CASSPGEGFTDTQYF.

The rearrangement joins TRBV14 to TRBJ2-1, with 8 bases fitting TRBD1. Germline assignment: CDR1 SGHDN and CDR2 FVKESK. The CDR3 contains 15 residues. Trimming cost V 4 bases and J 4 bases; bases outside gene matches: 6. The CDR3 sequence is CASSRRDRNYNEQFF. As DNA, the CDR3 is TGTGCCAGCAGCCGGCGGGACAGGAATTACAATGAGCAGTTCTTC. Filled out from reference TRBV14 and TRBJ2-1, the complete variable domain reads EAGVTQFPSHSVIEKGQTVTLRCDPISGHDNLYWYRRVMGKEIKFLLHFVKESKQDESGMPNNRFLAERTGGTYSTLKVQPAELEDSGVYFCASSRRDRNYNEQFFGPGTRLTVL.

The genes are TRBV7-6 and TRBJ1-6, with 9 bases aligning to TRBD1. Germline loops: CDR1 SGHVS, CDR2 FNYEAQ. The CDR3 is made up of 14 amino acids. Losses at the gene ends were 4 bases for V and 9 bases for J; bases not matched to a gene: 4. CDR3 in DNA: TGTGCCAGCAGCTCGGGACAGGGCGTTTCACCCCTCCACTTT. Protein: CASSSGQGVSPLHF. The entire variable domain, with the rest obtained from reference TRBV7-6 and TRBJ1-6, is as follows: GAGVSQSPRYKVTKRGQDVALRCDPISGHVSLYWYRQALGQGPEFLTYFNYEAQQDKSGLPNDRFSAERPEGSISTLTIQRTEQRDSAMYRCASSSGQGVSPLHFGNGTRLTVT.

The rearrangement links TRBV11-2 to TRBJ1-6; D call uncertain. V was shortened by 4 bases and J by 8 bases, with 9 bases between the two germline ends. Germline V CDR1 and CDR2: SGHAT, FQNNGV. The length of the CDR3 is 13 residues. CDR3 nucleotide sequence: TGTGCCAGCAGCTCCTTTACAGATTCACCCCTCCACTTT. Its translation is CASSSFTDSPLHF.

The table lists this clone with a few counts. The CDR3 sequence: CASSSNLAGGIKEQYF. CDR3 DNA sequence: TGTGCCAGCAGCTCCAATCTAGCGGGAGGTATAAAGGAGCAGTACTTC. The gene calls are TRBV5-4 and TRBJ2-7, with 11 bases lining up with TRBD2. V was clipped by 3 bases and J by 7 bases; unmatched bases: 12. There are 16 residues in the CDR3. CDR1 SGHNT and CDR2 YYREEE come from the germline V gene (reference sequence).

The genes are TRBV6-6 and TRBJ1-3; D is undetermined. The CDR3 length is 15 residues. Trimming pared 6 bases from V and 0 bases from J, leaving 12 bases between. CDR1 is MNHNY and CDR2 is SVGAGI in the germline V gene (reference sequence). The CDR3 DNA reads TGTGCCAGCAGCTACCCTGGGGACTCTGGAAACACCATATATTTT. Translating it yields CASSYPGDSGNTIYF.

This CDR3 is CAISESGTNIQYF. DNA of the CDR3: TGTGCCATCAGTGAGTCAGGTACTAACATTCAGTACTTC. The V gene is TRBV10-3, the J gene TRBJ2-4; no clear D gene. The ends were cut back, 0 bases at V and 7 bases at J, with 7 bases in the middle. The CDR3 has 13 residues. CDR1 ENHRY and CDR2 SYGVKD come from the germline V gene.

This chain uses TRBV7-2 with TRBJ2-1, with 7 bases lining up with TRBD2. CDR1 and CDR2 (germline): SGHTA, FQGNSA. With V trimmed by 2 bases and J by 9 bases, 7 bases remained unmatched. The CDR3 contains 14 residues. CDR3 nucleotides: TGTGCCAGCAGCTTAAGAGGGAGGGCCAGTGAGCAGTTCTTC. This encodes CASSLRGRASEQFF.

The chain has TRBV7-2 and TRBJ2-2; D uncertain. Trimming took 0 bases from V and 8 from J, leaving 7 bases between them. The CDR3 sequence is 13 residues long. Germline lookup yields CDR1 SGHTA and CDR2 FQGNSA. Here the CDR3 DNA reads TGTGCCAGCAGCTTAGCGCTGGGGGGGGAGCTGTTTTTT. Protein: CASSLALGGELFF.